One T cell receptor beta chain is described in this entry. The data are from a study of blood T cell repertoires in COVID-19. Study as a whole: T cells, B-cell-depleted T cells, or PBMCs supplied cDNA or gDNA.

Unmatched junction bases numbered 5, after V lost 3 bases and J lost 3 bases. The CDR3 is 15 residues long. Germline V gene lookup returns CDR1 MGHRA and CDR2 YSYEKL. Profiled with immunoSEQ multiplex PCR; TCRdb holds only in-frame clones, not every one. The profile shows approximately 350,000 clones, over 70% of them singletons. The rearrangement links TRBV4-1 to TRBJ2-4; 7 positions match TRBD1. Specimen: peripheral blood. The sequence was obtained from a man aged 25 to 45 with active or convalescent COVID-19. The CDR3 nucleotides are TGCGCCAGCAGCCAGGGCCGGGACAGCAAAAACATTCAGTACTTC. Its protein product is CASSQGRDSKNIQYF.